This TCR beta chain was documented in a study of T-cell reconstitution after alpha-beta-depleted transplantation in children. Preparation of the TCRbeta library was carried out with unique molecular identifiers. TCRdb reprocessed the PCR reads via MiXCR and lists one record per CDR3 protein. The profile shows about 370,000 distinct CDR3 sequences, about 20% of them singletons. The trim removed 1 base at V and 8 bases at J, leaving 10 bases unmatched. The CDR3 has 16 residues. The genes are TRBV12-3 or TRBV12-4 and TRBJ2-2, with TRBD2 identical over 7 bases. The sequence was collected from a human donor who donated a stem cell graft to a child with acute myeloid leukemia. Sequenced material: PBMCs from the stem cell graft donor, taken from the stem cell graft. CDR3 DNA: TGTGCCAGCAGTTTAGTGACTAGCCGGGGCATGGGGGAGCTGTTTTTT. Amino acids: CASSLVTSRGMGELFF.